This TCR beta chain appears in the sequencing data of a study of blood T cell repertoires in COVID-19. For the study at large: The study drew acute and convalescent COVID-19 samples from the United States, Italy and Spain. The cDNA or gDNA used as material had been derived from T cells, B-cell-depleted T cells, or PBMCs.

V was pared by 4 bases and J by 2 bases, with 9 bases between. In germline, CDR1 is SGDLS, CDR2 YYNGEE. The length of the CDR3 is 13 residues. In the original workflow: Nucleated cell counts were estimated from reference gene primer amplification. Generated by immunoSEQ multiplex PCR, the TCRdb table keeps only in-frame clones and is missing some. V, J and clone size derive from that table, while D and trimming were established from the DNA sequence. The sample lists 220,000 or so clones, approximately 88% seen once, with around 6.9% in the top ten. The chain uses TRBV9 and TRBJ1-1; TRBD1 might be the D (5 bases). Input material: peripheral blood. The TCR originated in a man between 60 and 75 years old who had recovered from COVID-19. CDR3 loop: CASSSGGNTEAFF. DNA of the CDR3: TGTGCCAGCAGCTCCGGGGGTAACACTGAAGCTTTCTTT.